This T cell receptor (beta chain) was observed in a study of blood T cell repertoires in COVID-19. CDR1 and CDR2 (germline): MNHEY, SVGAGI. With 5 bases clipped from V and 5 bases from J, the junction kept 3 bases outside the gene matches. CDR3 length equals 13 residues. Seattle's cohort entered during active infection and was followed longitudinally. Measured with immunoSEQ multiplex PCR; TCRdb has only the in-frame clones, and not every one. The sample includes hundreds of thousands of clones, roughly 89% of them seen just once. The source of this sequence is a woman between 25 and 40 years old with COVID-19, enrolled during active disease. The chain uses TRBV6-5 and TRBJ2-5, with TRBD1 matching over 9 bases. Sequencing was performed on peripheral blood. CDR3 amino acids: CASSPGQGETQYF. For the CDR3, the DNA is TGTGCCAGCAGTCCTGGACAGGGGGAGACCCAGTACTTC.